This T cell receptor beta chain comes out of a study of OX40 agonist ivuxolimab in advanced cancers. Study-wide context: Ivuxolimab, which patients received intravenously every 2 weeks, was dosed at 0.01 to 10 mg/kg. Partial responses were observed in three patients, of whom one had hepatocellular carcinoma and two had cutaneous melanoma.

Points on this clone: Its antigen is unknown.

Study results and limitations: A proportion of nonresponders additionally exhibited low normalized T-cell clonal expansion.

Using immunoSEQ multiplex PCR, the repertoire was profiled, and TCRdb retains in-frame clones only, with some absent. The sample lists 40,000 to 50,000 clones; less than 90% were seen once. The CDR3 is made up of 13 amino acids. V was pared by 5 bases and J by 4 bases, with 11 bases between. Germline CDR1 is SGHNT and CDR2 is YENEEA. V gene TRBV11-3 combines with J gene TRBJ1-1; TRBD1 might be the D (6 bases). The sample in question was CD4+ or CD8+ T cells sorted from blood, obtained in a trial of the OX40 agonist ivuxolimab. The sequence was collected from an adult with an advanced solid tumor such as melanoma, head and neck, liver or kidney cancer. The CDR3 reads CASSGQGSTEAFF. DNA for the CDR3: TGTGCCAGCAGCGGTCAGGGGTCCACTGAAGCTTTCTTT.